This passage covers 9 T cell receptor beta chains from one sample sequenced in a study of metastatic and nonmetastatic thyroid tumors. Using MiXCR, TCRdb reanalyzed the PCR reads. The sample contains around 18,000 clones, 29% of which appear only once. Prior to thyroid surgery, none of the patients had received any treatment. The sample consisted of tumor tissue. The origin of the receptors is a female donor with papillary thyroid cancer or a benign thyroid nodule (not recorded which). Some clones in this sample may be carry-over from other donors' samples.

CDR3 nucleotides: TGCGCCAGCAGCTTGAAGGGGGGGCCCACAGATACGCAGTATTTT. Its translation is CASSLKGGPTDTQYF. The chain has TRBV5-1 and TRBJ2-3; possibly TRBD2 for D (7 bases). V lost 1 base and J 2 bases, leaving 11 bases between the germline ends. The CDR3 runs to 15 residues. Germline CDR1 and CDR2: SGHRS and YFSETQ.

This clone has only a few counts. The CDR3 sequence: CASSTLAGGNTDTQYF. The CDR3 DNA follows: TGTGCCAGCAGTACCTTAGCGGGGGGGAACACAGATACGCAGTATTTT. This chain connects TRBV6-1 to TRBJ2-3; 11 bases agree with TRBD2. This CDR3 is 16 amino acids long. V trimming: 5 bases; J trimming: 2 bases; junction bases outside the gene matches: 6. From germline, CDR1 is MNHNS and CDR2 SASEGT.

J is TRBJ1-1 and V is TRBV11-3; no clear D. Trimming cost V 3 bases and J 4 bases, with 6 bases left between them. There are 12 residues in the CDR3. The V gene's germline CDR1 is SGHNT and CDR2 YENEEA. CDR3 region: CASSFTVTEAFF. The DNA for the CDR3 is TGTGCCAGCAGCTTTACAGTCACTGAAGCTTTCTTT.

This clone was counted at least ten times. The missing conserved phenylalanine or tryptophan at the end of this CDR3 makes a read error likely. The DNA is omitted, as the CDR3 cannot be located on it reliably, and the CDR3 follows TCRdb's listing. The J gene is TRBJ2-1, the V gene TRBV19; the D call of TRBD2 is as the table states it, not checked on the DNA. Germline lookup yields CDR1 LNHDA and CDR2 SQIVND (reference sequence). Termini included, the CDR3 measures 12 amino acids. CDR3 in amino acids: CASSISAAFEAG.

In the case of this clone: This specimen includes other DNA sequences encoding the same CDR3. The rearrangement uses TRBV28 and TRBJ2-5, with D possibly matching TRBD1 (6 bases). Germline V gene data show CDR1 as MDHEN and CDR2 as SYDVKM. V was clipped by 6 bases and J by 1 base, with 18 bases between them. CDR3 length: 16 residues. CDR3 sequence (DNA): TGTGCCAGCAGCGTCCATGGGGGCGGCCCCCAAGAGACCCAGTACTTC. This gives the protein CASSVHGGGPQETQYF.

This clone has just a few counts. The V and J genes are TRBV28 and TRBJ2-5; possible D gene TRBD1, 5 bases. Trimming removed 4 bases at V and 4 bases at J, with 13 bases between. The CDR3 has 14 amino acids. Germline-derived CDR1 and CDR2 are MDHEN and SYDVKM. The CDR3 DNA is TGTGCCAGCAGTTATGCGGTGGGGCGAGAGACCCAGTACTTC. It encodes CASSYAVGRETQYF.

This chain uses TRBV7-9 with TRBJ2-5, with D hard to call. Germline-derived CDR1 and CDR2 are SEHNR and FQNEAQ (reference sequence). The ends were cut back, 2 bases at V and 4 bases at J, with 11 bases in the middle. The CDR3 consists of 14 residues. The CDR3 bases are TGTGCCAGCAGCTTATGGGGAATTGGAGAGACCCAGTACTTC. Its protein product is CASSLWGIGETQYF.

The genes are TRBV9 and TRBJ2-3; 15 bases map to TRBD2. Trimming cost V 3 bases and J 5 bases; bases outside gene matches: 7. The CDR3 is made up of 17 amino acids. CDR1 and CDR2 from the germline V gene are SGDLS and YYNGEE. In nucleotides, the CDR3 is TGTGCCAGCAGCGCGGGACTAGCGGGAGGTATTGAAGATACGCAGTATTTT. Translated, it gives CASSAGLAGGIEDTQYF.

This clone was seen many times. V gene TRBV5-1 combines with J gene TRBJ2-3; TRBD2 matches at 12 bases. Looked up from germline, CDR1 is SGHRS and CDR2 is YFSETQ. There are 16 residues in the CDR3. V lost 4 bases and J lost 3; bases outside the gene matches: 6. The CDR3 DNA sequence: TGCGCCAGCAGCCCCTCGACTAGCGGGAGAACAGATACGCAGTATTTT. Its translation: CASSPSTSGRTDTQYF.